There are a few counts of the clone carrying this T cell receptor beta chain. Its matching antigen is unknown. The trim removed 10 bases at V and 8 bases at J, leaving 19 bases unmatched. CDR3 length equals 15 residues. Per germline, CDR1 LNHDA and CDR2 SQIVND (reference sequence). The entry originates in a study of a mutant IDH1 vaccine in newly diagnosed glioma. Only in-frame clones appear in the TCRdb table, and some are missing; sequencing was by immunoSEQ multiplex PCR. The data show roughly 52,000 clones, around 78% seen once. Time point: week 35, safety follow-up. In the vaccine, a single dose held 300 ug of the mutant IDH1 20-mer peptide, along with topical imiquimod.

This specimen was PBMCs, taken from a glioma patient whose treatment included an IDH1 peptide vaccine. The clonotype originates from a man between 35 and 55 years old with glioma. This sequence joins TRBV19 and TRBJ1-2; TRBD1 matches at 7 bases. Here the CDR3 DNA reads TGTGCCACCCGATTGACAGGGCGCTCCCGGTACGGCTACACCTTC. Protein product: CATRLTGRSRYGYTF.